This TCR beta chain comes out of a study of blood T cell repertoires in COVID-19 (dated by TCRdb to the early 2020s). For the wider study: The collaborator samples originated in the United States, Italy and Spain and spanned the acute and convalescent phases of COVID-19. The prospective study material was composed of cDNA or gDNA derived from T cells, B-cell-depleted T cells, or PBMCs. The dataset comprised deeply sampled blood TCRbeta repertoires from subjects exposed to, actively infected with, or recovered from COVID-19. The repertoires were released in a freely available public database intended as a resource for research on the immune response to SARS-CoV-2. Samples came from the ongoing ImmuneRACE study (first 160 participants) plus 1,254 subjects from 6 global collaborators. The sample metadata nearly always contained a de-identified subject ID, COVID-19 status, age in years and sex. Where available, HLA class I and class II types were obtained from metadata supplied by the sample provider rather than from assay-based typing.

CDR3 length: 16 amino acids, cysteine to phenylalanine. CDR3 DNA only is kept here, 48 bases in frame from base 1. V loses 3 bases at its end and J loses 2 bases; junction bases beyond the gene matches: 5. Reading the germline V gene gives CDR1 SGHAT and CDR2 FQNNGV. At one collaborating source in Seattle, patients were enrolled during active infection and were followed longitudinally through the course of disease. Collaborating institutions collected whole blood in K2EDTA tubes following their own protocols. Collaborator samples were shipped for TCRbeta analysis as frozen whole blood, isolated PBMCs, or DNA extracted from either sample type. TCRbeta CDR3 regions were amplified from genomic DNA by means of the immunoSEQ Assay, a bias-controlled multiplex PCR. In the original analysis: The number of nucleated cells in each sample was estimated by amplification of reference gene primers within the assay. Sequence reads were collapsed and filtered to measure the absolute abundance of every unique TCRbeta CDR3 rearrangement. Productive Simpson clonality was computed per sample as the square root of Simpson's diversity index over productive rearrangements. The table was pulled from immuneACCESS by TCRdb, which kept in-frame rearrangements only. Such tables lose some clones; where checked, under half of the loss comes from unresolved V genes, and the rest has no known cause. Clonal size and the V and J genes are those of that table, whereas D and trimming came from the DNA. This sample lists around 270,000 clones; 70% to 90% were detected once. The ten top clones hold 0.87% of the sample.

Points the paper makes about the study in general: Clinical and demographic metadata were provided uncurated, with the amount varying by source and participant.

This clone appeared a few times. Its binding antigen is unknown. Base quality data are lacking; no much larger clone is found one base away. The rearranged chain carries TRBV11-2 and TRBJ2-1; the junction holds 9 bases that match TRBD2. This TCR was sampled from a human donor with COVID-19, enrolled during active disease. The donor label of this sample is uncertain. The sequenced sample was peripheral blood. For the CDR3, the sequence is CASSFPASGAYNEQFF. The DNA sequence is given as TGTGCCAGCAGCTTTCCGGCTAGCGGGGCCTACAATGAGCAGTTCTTC. Outside the CDR3, residues come from the reference TRBV11-2 and TRBJ2-1 proteins, so the full variable domain is: EAGVAQSPRYKIIEKRQSVAFWCNPISGHATLYWYQQILGQGPKLLIQFQNNGVVDDSQLPKDRFSAERLKGVDSTLKIQPAKLEDSAVYLCASSFPASGAYNEQFFGPGTRLTVL.